Below, 10 T cell receptor beta chains from the same sample are listed, as sequenced in a study of identical twins (dated by TCRdb to 2016 to 2017). Receptors were amplified or captured by 5' RACE. The sequencer listed for this sample is Illumina HiSeq 2000. TCRdb itself trimmed the public reads at Q25 with fastp, ran MiXCR and retained productive beta chains. Every distinct CDR3 protein forms one entry, paired with its most common genes and DNA. The sample table records 650,000 to 800,000 distinct CDR3 sequences; about 9.4% of these occur just once. Roughly 0.9% of the sample rests with the top ten. These records were also assigned to another study, of yellow fever vaccine responses in identical twins.

The sequenced sample was PBMCs. The origin of the receptors is a woman under 30 in good health.

This clonotype was observed a handful of times. The CDR3 is CASSDRSNYGYTF. The CDR3 DNA reads TGCGCCAGCAGCGACCGATCTAACTATGGCTACACCTTC. The V gene is TRBV5-1, the J gene TRBJ1-2, with D unresolved. CDR1 SGHRS and CDR2 YFSETQ come from the germline V gene. The V and J ends lost 4 bases and 0 bases respectively, with 7 bases between them. CDR3 size: 13 residues.

This clonotype was recorded at least ten times. Germline is not matched at one junction end, which may reflect a read error. The V and J genes are TRBV5-1 and TRBJ2-1; 10 nucleotides agree with TRBD2. Germline CDR1 reads SGHRS; CDR2 reads YFSETQ. The CDR3 loop spans 11 amino acids. DNA for the CDR3: TGCGCCACTCACGGAGCGGGAGGGCCGCTCTTC. Protein product: CATHGAGGPLF.

The V call is TRBV29-1, the J call TRBJ2-7, with D tentatively TRBD2 (6 bases). The V end lost 4 bases, the J end lost 2 bases, and 12 bases lay between the germline ends. Germline CDR1 and CDR2: SQVTM and ANQGSEA. This CDR3 region has 13 residues. The CDR3 region is CSVVGGVAYEQYF. The DNA for the CDR3 is TGCAGCGTTGTGGGGGGTGTAGCCTACGAGCAGTACTTC.

This clonotype appeared a few times. The J gene is TRBJ2-3, the V gene TRBV28, with D uncertain. Germline assignment: CDR1 MDHEN and CDR2 SYDVKM. This CDR3 contains 11 residues. The V end was cut by 3 bases, the J end by 6 bases, with 4 bases between. The CDR3 region is CASSFFDTQYF. Here the CDR3 DNA reads TGTGCCAGCAGTTTTTTCGATACGCAGTATTTT. The variable domain in full, completed from reference TRBV28 and TRBJ2-3, reads DVKVTQSSRYLVKRTGEKVFLECVQDMDHENMFWYRQDPGLGLRLIYFSYDVKMKEKGDIPEGYSVSREKKERFSLILESASTNQTSMYLCASSFFDTQYFGPGTRLTVL.

This clonotype was seen at least ten times. V gene TRBV7-2 combines with J gene TRBJ2-1; maybe TRBD1 (5 bases). Trimming left V 2 bases short and J 5 bases short, with 10 bases between. The CDR3 extends over 14 amino acids. Germline CDR1 SGHTA, CDR2 FQGNSA. Written as DNA, the CDR3 is TGTGCCAGCAGCTTATTATACAGGAACAATGAGCAGTTCTTC. This encodes CASSLLYRNNEQFF.

At least ten counts were recorded for this clonotype. The rearrangement uses TRBV15 and TRBJ2-1, with 7 positions matching TRBD2. V was clipped by 0 bases and J by 8 bases; unmatched bases: 10. In germline, CDR1 is LNHNV, CDR2 YYDKDF (reference sequence). The CDR3 extends over 16 amino acids. CDR3 loop: CATSRDPRLASHEQFF. DNA of the CDR3: TGTGCCACCAGCAGAGATCCGAGACTAGCATCCCATGAGCAGTTCTTC.

The genes are TRBV15 and TRBJ1-1; 9 bases match TRBD1. The length of the CDR3 is 14 residues. V shed 1 base, J shed 4 bases, and the junction held 1 base outside the gene matches. Germline V lookup: CDR1 LNHNV, CDR2 YYDKDF (reference sequence). The CDR3 is CATSRGDRVTEAFF. In DNA, the CDR3 is TGTGCCACCAGCAGAGGGGACAGGGTCACTGAAGCTTTCTTT.

This chain uses TRBV27 with TRBJ2-7; TRBD1 agrees at 10 bases. The germline CDR1 and CDR2 sequences are MNHEY and SMNVEV (reference sequence). This CDR3 comprises 16 residues. J gave up 5 bases and V 3 bases, and 10 bases lay outside the gene matches. In DNA, the CDR3 is TGTGCCAGCAGTTTCGGGGACAGGGGCGCGGTGGACGAGCAGTACTTC. It specifies CASSFGDRGAVDEQYF.

The table lists this clonotype with a few counts. This sequence joins TRBV20-1 and TRBJ2-3; 10 bases are shared with TRBD2. The germline CDR1 and CDR2 sequences are DFQATT and SNEGSKA (reference sequence). J gave up 4 bases and V 6 bases, and 13 bases lay outside the gene matches. The CDR3 is made up of 16 amino acids. CDR3 amino acids: CSADSRTSGASDTQYF. Here the CDR3 DNA reads TGCAGTGCCGATTCCCGGACTAGCGGAGCTTCAGATACGCAGTATTTT.

This clonotype was recorded many times. The chain couples TRBV5-1 to TRBJ2-1, with D possibly called TRBD1 or TRBD2 (6 bases each). V lost 4 bases to trimming and J lost 5 bases, with 19 bases between them. The CDR3 is 16 amino acids. Germline CDR1 is SGHRS and CDR2 is YFSETQ. This chain's CDR3 is CASSPKFGGLNNEQFF. Written as DNA, the CDR3 is TGCGCCAGCAGCCCTAAGTTTGGGGGGCTCAACAATGAGCAGTTCTTC.